This T cell receptor (beta chain) was found in a study of OX40 agonist ivuxolimab in advanced cancers. Whole-study context: Ivuxolimab, which patients received intravenously every 2 weeks, was dosed at 0.01 to 10 mg/kg.

Germline trimming cut 4 bases from V and 6 bases from J; bases unmatched to any gene: 11. CDR3 length: 17 residues. Looked up from germline, CDR1 is SGHRS and CDR2 is YFSETQ. About this clone itself: The antigen is unknown.

General study results and limits: Partial responders treated at 0.1-3.0 mg/kg exhibited clonal expansion among the lowest measured. At 0.1 to 3.0 mg/kg and by week 6, clonal expansion occurred in CD4+ and CD8+ blood T cells.

Sequencing used immunoSEQ multiplex PCR; TCRdb keeps in-frame clones, though not all of them. The sample lists approximately 79,000 clones, 85% to 95% seen once, with about 20% in the top ten. J is TRBJ2-2 and V is TRBV5-1, with 11 bases identical to TRBD1. The source is an adult with an advanced solid tumor such as melanoma, head and neck, liver or kidney cancer. Sequencing used CD4+ or CD8+ T cells sorted from blood, obtained in a trial of the OX40 agonist ivuxolimab. The CDR3 reads CASSPAGQGVFAGELFF. The CDR3 DNA reads as TGCGCCAGCAGCCCCGCGGGACAGGGGGTTTTCGCCGGGGAGCTGTTTTTT. Supplemented by reference TRBV5-1 and TRBJ2-2, the full variable domain reads KAGVTQTPRYLIKTRGQQVTLSCSPISGHRSVSWYQQTPGQGLQFLFEYFSETQRNKGNFPGRFSGRQFSNSRSEMNVSTLELGDSALYLCASSPAGQGVFAGELFFGEGSRLTVL.